The clone carrying this T cell receptor beta chain was counted a single time. Germline CDR1 KGHSH, CDR2 LQKENI. The CDR3 has 15 amino acids. Trimming shortened V by 3 bases and J by 0 bases, and 11 bases separated the two germline ends. Measured with immunoSEQ multiplex PCR; TCRdb has only the in-frame clones, and not every one. The sample has about 55,000 clones, approximately 88% seen once. The data derive from a study of control samples from healthy donors and cancer patients. The source is a man in his fifties or sixties in good health. The chain carries TRBV18 and TRBJ1-1; the D is unclear. The sequencing sample was made of blood. CDR3 sequence reads: CASSPTRIVNTEAFF. The CDR3 DNA sequence: TGTGCCAGCTCACCCACGAGAATAGTGAACACTGAAGCTTTCTTT.